These T cell receptor beta chains were read from a single sample in a study of neurological immune-mediated disorders. Each CDR3 protein gets one entry after TCRdb re-called the 5' RACE reads with MiXCR. The sample records tens of thousands of distinct CDR3 sequences, more than 5% being singletons. Sequenced: CD4+ T cells from blood. These receptor sequences come from a woman younger than 35 with multiple sclerosis. Each CDR3 is given with its conserved first and last residue. The order of the fields is D gene, J gene, V gene, CDR3 protein. The D gene is left open where the match is weak.

>TRBD2|TRBJ2-3|TRBV12-3/TRBV12-4
CATGDTHWREGNGDTQYF
>.|TRBJ2-1|TRBV7-9
CASRRAELRGYEQFF
>TRBD1|TRBJ2-5|TRBV6-1
CASSEFTLGTGEETQYF
>TRBD1|TRBJ2-2|TRBV7-8
CASSLQGADTGELFF
>.|TRBJ2-5|TRBV4-2
CASSPEVTSTAEHF
>.|TRBJ1-1|TRBV5-8
CASSSPDRHTEAFF
>.|TRBJ2-6|TRBV7-2
CASSLGSGSGANVLTF
>.|TRBJ1-1|TRBV29-1
CSVRPVRQHTEAFF
>.|TRBJ1-2|TRBV6-5
CASRPRPGQGYTF
>.|TRBJ2-7|TRBV5-1
CASSLGPLYEQYF
>.|TRBJ2-3|TRBV7-2
CASSPYTDTQYF
>.|TRBJ2-2|TRBV29-1
CSVEPVPNTGELFF
>.|TRBJ1-4|TRBV14
CASSLRDLPTNEKLFF
>.|TRBJ1-2|TRBV12-3/TRBV12-4
CASSRRGANYGYTF
>TRBD2|TRBJ2-3|TRBV20-1
CSAGGAGREADTQYF
>.|TRBJ1-1|TRBV21-1
CASSSKGGNTEAFF
>TRBD1|TRBJ1-5|TRBV7-2
CASSLVGEGQSHNQPQHF
>.|TRBJ2-2|TRBV7-2
CASSLFGGELFF
>TRBD1|TRBJ2-5|TRBV20-1
CSARDWDRGETQYF
>.|TRBJ2-2|TRBV20-1
CSAREQGNTGELFF
>.|TRBJ2-3|TRBV28
CASSLIDTQYF
>.|TRBJ2-1|TRBV5-6
CASSRRGNEQFF
>.|TRBJ2-1|TRBV4-1
CASSQVDMGILRVDEQFF
>.|TRBJ1-4|TRBV9
CASSVSPDNEKLFF
>TRBD2|TRBJ2-7|TRBV6-5
CATVPGGALYEQYF
>TRBD1|TRBJ1-1|TRBV7-8
CASSARGGLNTEAFF
>.|TRBJ1-3|TRBV5-1
CASSPGDTNSGNTIYF
>TRBD2|TRBJ2-5|TRBV10-3
CAISGGAQETQYF
>.|TRBJ1-1|TRBV14
CASSQKKGHNTEAFF
>TRBD2|TRBJ2-1|TRBV30
CASPTTSGGAWEQFF
>.|TRBJ1-2|TRBV11-2
CASSLDQLRAGYGYTF
>.|TRBJ1-6|TRBV7-2
CASSLGGVSSYNSPLHF
>TRBD2|TRBJ2-2|TRBV6-2/TRBV6-3
CASNIHGLAGNTGELFF
>TRBD2|TRBJ2-5|TRBV5-4
CASSFASGASSETQYF
>TRBD2|TRBJ2-1|TRBV6-5
CASSPGLAGHSYNEQFF
>.|TRBJ1-2|TRBV15
CATSRASNPDYGYTF
>.|TRBJ2-7|TRBV6-6
CASSYIEETEQYF
>TRBD2|TRBJ2-3|TRBV6-6
CAGKEGGPNPTDTQYF
>.|TRBJ1-2|TRBV20-1
CSAIQGSSYGYTF
>.|TRBJ2-4|TRBV28
CASSRFRGQLGDIQYF
>.|TRBJ1-2|TRBV6-5
CASTSGPGSPYGYTF
>.|TRBJ1-5|TRBV6-2/TRBV6-3
CATTKSNQPQHF
>.|TRBJ1-2|TRBV11-2
CASSLVADYGYTF
>.|TRBJ1-6|TRBV2
CASSEAPRGSLHF
>TRBD1|TRBJ1-2|TRBV5-1
CASSFSGQEGYGYTF
>.|TRBJ2-3|TRBV9
CASSVGGTNGRTDTQYF
>TRBD1|TRBJ1-6|TRBV5-5
CASSSLQGAGNSPLHF
>.|TRBJ1-1|TRBV20-1
CSASPQANTEAFF
>TRBD1|TRBJ1-1|TRBV5-5
CVSSPWTGGSTEAFF
>.|TRBJ2-3|TRBV6-5
CASSLGRGGLARSTDTQYF
>.|TRBJ1-5|TRBV20-1
CSAREEVLSNQPQHF
>TRBD2|TRBJ2-1|TRBV20-1
CSAEGLADSYNEQFF
>TRBD1|TRBJ1-1|TRBV18
CASSPYLTGDTEAFF
>TRBD1|TRBJ1-6|TRBV6-6
CASSYSAGQGAHNSPLHF